The clone carrying this TCR beta chain came up many times. The antigen is unknown. Time point described: patch test 2, 6 weeks after DPC sensitization. The treatment is: therapeutic diphenylcyclopropenone sensitization with weekly scalp DPC. Germline-derived CDR1 and CDR2 are DFQATT and SNEGSKA (reference sequence). Trimming took 5 bases from V and 2 from J, leaving 9 bases between them. This CDR3 comprises 12 residues. This entry belongs to a study of human T cells and chemical hapten exposure. General study points: Expanded TCRs were compared with controls, and the expanded TCRs formed significantly more large CDR3 similarity clusters. Donors in the study had alopecia, meaning their immune response may differ from healthy people's.

The library put unique molecular identifiers onto individual cDNA molecules. In the original workflow: From about 22,000 to 700,000 TCRs were found per sample, with a median of 95,638. From the RACE reads, TCRdb called clonotypes with MiXCR, one entry per CDR3 protein. The V and J calls come from TCRdb's annotation, not from the publication. This repertoire shows approximately 120,000 distinct CDR3 sequences, roughly a tenth found once; its top ten account for about 3%. The sequences come from whole blood, collected in connection with sensitization to the hapten diphenylcyclopropenone (DPC). The rearrangement uses TRBV20-1 and TRBJ2-5; TRBD1 might be the D (6 bases). The origin of this receptor is a woman aged 40-49 years with alopecia areata. Some clones in this sample may be carry-over from other donors' samples. The chain's CDR3 is CSAGGVQETQYF. In DNA form, the CDR3 reads TGCAGTGCTGGGGGCGTTCAAGAGACCCAGTACTTC.